Below are 21 T cell receptor beta chains sequenced from a single sample in a study of identical twins. From the 5' RACE reads, TCRdb called clonotypes with MiXCR, one entry per CDR3 protein. The sample contains 220,000 or so distinct CDR3 sequences, roughly 7% of which appear only once. The same sample was also studied in work on yellow fever vaccine responses in identical twins.

Sequencing input: memory (CD45RO+) T cells sorted from blood. These receptors originate from a woman aged 18 to 35 in good health.

A note on this clonotype: Relative to the germline gene, one junction end is altered; a read error may explain this. This chain uses TRBV20-1 with TRBJ2-3; 7 bases are shared with TRBD1. This CDR3 has 16 residues. Germline values: CDR1 DFQATT, CDR2 SNEGSKA (reference sequence). The chain's CDR3 is CSARSLRDSSTDTQYF. The CDR3 region has the DNA TGTAGTGCTAGATCCCTCCGGGACAGCAGCACAGATACGCAGTATTTT.

The gene calls are TRBV20-1 and TRBJ2-1; D gene uncertain. This CDR3 has 15 residues. Trimming shortened V by 0 bases and J by 8 bases, and 17 bases separated the two germline ends. CDR1 DFQATT and CDR2 SNEGSKA come from the germline V gene (reference sequence). This CDR3 is CSARDPQYARHEQFF. The CDR3 DNA is TGCAGTGCTAGAGACCCCCAATATGCACGCCATGAGCAGTTCTTC.

The chain links TRBV2 to TRBJ2-1; the D is unclear. This CDR3 spans 14 amino acids. Per the germline V gene, CDR1 is SNHLY and CDR2 is FYNNEI. V gave up 1 base and J gave up 9 bases, with 13 bases separating them. CDR3 DNA: TGTGCCAGCAGTGAAGGGAGTGGCCCGCGTGAGCAGTTCTTC. Protein: CASSEGSGPREQFF.

This clonotype came up a few times. The chain links TRBV27 to TRBJ1-1; TRBD1 is a possible D gene (5 bases). Trimming took 1 base from V and 1 from J, leaving 13 bases between them. This CDR3 spans 16 amino acids. Germline CDR1 reads MNHEY; CDR2 reads SMNVEV (reference sequence). CDR3: CASSLYWGGKNTEAFF. Here the CDR3 DNA reads TGTGCCAGCAGTTTATACTGGGGCGGCAAGAACACTGAAGCTTTCTTT.

The gene calls are TRBV20-1 and TRBJ2-1, with D perhaps being TRBD1 or TRBD2 (6 bases each). The CDR3 totals 12 residues. Germline V gene data show CDR1 as DFQATT and CDR2 as SNEGSKA (reference sequence). CDR3 in amino acids: CSGGPQVYGQFF. CDR3 bases: TGCAGCGGGGGCCCTCAGGTTTATGGGCAGTTCTTC.

This clonotype showed up many times. The chain has TRBV10-3 and TRBJ2-7; 8 bases fit TRBD2. CDR1 is ENHRY and CDR2 is SYGVKD in the germline V gene. The CDR3 contains 15 residues. Trimming cost V 10 bases and J 0 bases; bases outside gene matches: 11. The CDR3 DNA is TGTGCCAATCGCCCCTCTAGCGGGCTCTCCTACGAGCAGTACTTC. Protein product: CANRPSSGLSYEQYF.

This clonotype was observed at least ten times. In DNA, the CDR3 is TGTGCCATCAGCTCCTTGCGGGGCTATGGCTACACCTTC. It yields the protein CAISSLRGYGYTF. This chain connects TRBV10-3 to TRBJ1-2, with D unresolved. Germline V gene lookup returns CDR1 ENHRY and CDR2 SYGVKD. The CDR3 has 13 residues. V was shortened by 6 bases and J by 4 bases, with 12 bases between the two germline ends.

This clonotype was observed a few times. The J gene is TRBJ2-3, the V gene TRBV5-6; 9 bases are a match to TRBD2. Germline-derived CDR1 and CDR2 are SGHDT and YYEEEE. V lost 5 bases to trimming and J lost 4 bases; unmatched junction nucleotides: 5. The CDR3 totals 14 residues. Written as DNA, the CDR3 is TGTGCCAGCAGTTCCGGGACTAGCCCAGATACGCAGTATTTT. This gives the protein CASSSGTSPDTQYF.

This clonotype was found a few times. The chain uses TRBV6-1 and TRBJ2-2; unclear D gene. Trimming took 3 bases from V and 0 from J, leaving 14 bases between them. CDR3 length equals 17 residues. Germline lookup yields CDR1 MNHNS and CDR2 SASEGT. CDR3 protein: CASSDQQFYTNTGELFF. CDR3 sequence (DNA): TGTGCCAGCAGTGATCAACAGTTTTATACGAACACCGGGGAGCTGTTTTTT.

This clonotype was found a few times. The chain is built from TRBV5-1 and TRBJ2-7, with TRBD2 identical over 10 bases. The J segment lost 0 bases and the V segment lost 4 bases, leaving 4 bases of the junction unmatched. Germline assignment: CDR1 SGHRS and CDR2 YFSETQ. This CDR3 comprises 15 residues. CDR3 residues: CASSPGLADSYEQYF. The CDR3 coding sequence is TGCGCCAGCAGCCCCGGACTAGCGGACTCCTACGAGCAGTACTTC. Combining the CDR3 with reference TRBV5-1 and TRBJ2-7 gives the whole variable domain KAGVTQTPRYLIKTRGQQVTLSCSPISGHRSVSWYQQTPGQGLQFLFEYFSETQRNKGNFPGRFSGRQFSNSRSEMNVSTLELGDSALYLCASSPGLADSYEQYFGPGTRLTVT.

This clonotype was counted a few times. This chain links TRBV10-3 with TRBJ1-5, with a tentative D call TRBD1 (5 bases). Germline V gene sequence: CDR1 ENHRY, CDR2 SYGVKD. V was trimmed by 6 bases and J by 6 bases, leaving 12 bases between them. This CDR3 is 13 amino acids long. CDR3 DNA sequence: TGTGCCATCAGGCAAGGGGTGGGTCAGCCCCAGCATTTT. This gives the protein CAIRQGVGQPQHF.

This clonotype appeared many times. The chain links TRBV12-3 or TRBV12-4 to TRBJ2-1, with 10 positions matching TRBD2. The CDR3 extends over 16 amino acids. V lost 2 bases and J lost 6; bases outside the gene matches: 7. In nucleotides, the CDR3 is TGTGCCAGCAGTTTAAGAGCTAGCGGGGGTGGCAATGAGCAGTTCTTC. This gives the protein CASSLRASGGGNEQFF.

In DNA, the CDR3 is TGCAGCGCCCTGACAGGGGTGGGGTATGGCTACACCTTC. Translated: CSALTGVGYGYTF. This chain connects TRBV29-1 to TRBJ1-2, with TRBD1 matching over 8 bases. The germline V gene encodes CDR1 SQVTM and CDR2 ANQGSEA. This CDR3 spans 13 amino acids. V was pared by 7 bases and J by 5 bases, with 9 bases of the junction left unmatched. The full variable domain, completed using reference TRBV29-1 and TRBJ1-2, is SAVISQKPSRDICQRGTSLTIQCQVDSQVTMMFWYRQQPGQSLTLIATANQGSEATYESGFVIDKFPISRPNLTFSTLTVSNMSPEDSSIYLCSALTGVGYGYTFGSGTRLTVV.

The chain uses TRBV5-1 and TRBJ2-7; D is ambiguous. The CDR3 spans 14 residues. Germline V gene sequence: CDR1 SGHRS, CDR2 YFSETQ. V was shortened by 0 bases and J by 5 bases, with 12 bases between the two germline ends. The CDR3 DNA sequence: TGCGCCAGCAGCTTGGTACTTAGCCTCGACGAGCAGTACTTC. It is translated as CASSLVLSLDEQYF.

The chain couples TRBV7-3 to TRBJ2-7; D perhaps matches TRBD2 (6 bases). The ends were cut back, 2 bases at V and 4 bases at J, with 9 bases in the middle. CDR1 and CDR2 from the germline V gene are SGHTA and FQGTGA. The CDR3 contains 13 residues. CDR3 loop: CASSLLGGYEQYF. The DNA of the CDR3 is TGTGCCAGCAGCTTATTGGGAGGATACGAGCAGTACTTC.

This chain uses TRBV5-1 with TRBJ1-4; D gene unclear. The ends were cut back, 0 bases at V and 4 bases at J, with 10 bases in the middle. The CDR3 is 15 residues long. Per the germline V gene, CDR1 is SGHRS and CDR2 is YFSETQ. The CDR3 DNA reads as TGCGCCAGCAGCTTGGAGGCAGCGATTAATGAAAAACTGTTTTTT. This gives the protein CASSLEAAINEKLFF.

This clonotype has more than one count but fewer than ten. This chain links TRBV7-3 with TRBJ2-1; D remains ambiguous. V was cut by 1 base and J by 7 bases, with 26 bases left in between. The germline gives CDR1 SGHTA, CDR2 FQGTGA. The CDR3 loop spans 19 amino acids. The CDR3 DNA reads as TGTGCCAGCAGCTTAATAGGATTTGTCTTTCCAGCTGACGGGAATGAGCAGTTCTTC. It specifies CASSLIGFVFPADGNEQFF.

The table lists this clonotype with many counts. This chain uses TRBV20-1 with TRBJ2-3, with 9 bases identical to TRBD1. CDR3 length: 14 residues. CDR1 DFQATT and CDR2 SNEGSKA come from the germline V gene (reference sequence). V lost 5 bases and J lost 6; bases outside the gene matches: 9. The CDR3 protein is CSAQDRGEGDTQYF. In nucleotides, the CDR3 is TGCAGTGCTCAGGACAGGGGCGAGGGTGATACGCAGTATTTT.

This clonotype was observed many times. J is TRBJ2-7 and V is TRBV29-1; TRBD1 matches at 8 bases. The germline gives CDR1 SQVTM, CDR2 ANQGSEA. Unmatched junction bases numbered 7, after V lost 4 bases and J lost 2 bases. The CDR3 sequence is 14 residues long. CDR3 coding DNA: TGCAGCGTTGCCTCGCAGGGGGCAGCCTACGAGCAGTACTTC. Translation: CSVASQGAAYEQYF.

In its sample, this clonotype was seen many times. V gene TRBV24-1 combines with J gene TRBJ1-1; D is uncertain. This CDR3 spans 13 amino acids. Germline V CDR1 and CDR2: KGHDR, SFDVKD. Trimming cost V 7 bases and J 5 bases, with 13 bases left between them. CDR3 bases: TGTGCCACCAGGGTGGGCCTGGGGACTGAAGCTTTCTTT. It translates to CATRVGLGTEAFF.

This clonotype came up a few times. V is TRBV2 and J is TRBJ1-2, with D tentatively TRBD1 (5 bases). Trimming left V 4 bases short and J 1 base short, with 10 bases between. Germline-derived CDR1 and CDR2 are SNHLY and FYNNEI. The CDR3 is made up of 14 amino acids. The CDR3 DNA is TGTGCCAGCAGTGCGACAGTACTTAACTATGGCTACACCTTC. As protein: CASSATVLNYGYTF. The whole variable domain, filled in from reference TRBV2 and TRBJ1-2, reads EPEVTQTPSHQVTQMGQEVILRCVPISNHLYFYWYRQILGQKVEFLVSFYNNEISEKSEIFDDQFSVERPDGSNFTLKIRSTKLEDSAMYFCASSATVLNYGYTFGSGTRLTVV.